A selection of T cell receptor beta chains follows, all from one sample in a study of blood T cell repertoires in COVID-19. TCRdb's copy holds only in-frame clones and misses some; the assay was immunoSEQ multiplex PCR. The sample carries some 250,000 clones, about 73% recorded once. What was sequenced was peripheral blood. The receptors come from an elderly woman with acute or convalescent COVID-19. CDR3s include the opening cysteine and the closing phenylalanine or tryptophan. Each record gives: D gene, V gene, J gene, CDR3 length, clone size, CDR3 protein, CDR3 DNA. A D gene is named only where the DNA matches it firmly. A clone size is listed for some rows: how often the clone was seen (once, few, many), or a class if it is expanded.

d_gene: TRBD2
v_gene: TRBV3-1/TRBV3-2
j_gene: TRBJ2-5
len: 17
abundance: -
CDR3aa: CASSQDRGTSGTETQYF
CDR3nt: TGTGCCAGCAGCCAAGATCGAGGGACTAGCGGGACCGAGACCCAGTACTTC

d_gene: -
v_gene: TRBV21-1
j_gene: TRBJ1-5
len: 19
abundance: once
CDR3aa: CASSKVTGKEYHSNQPQHF
CDR3nt: TGTGCCAGCAGCAAAGTGACAGGGAAGGAATACCATAGCAATCAGCCCCAGCATTTT

d_gene: TRBD2
v_gene: TRBV6-2/TRBV6-3
j_gene: TRBJ2-6
len: 18
abundance: -
CDR3aa: CASSGGGLLSFGANVLTF
CDR3nt: TGTGCCAGCAGCGGTGGGGGACTATTGAGTTTTGGGGCCAACGTCCTGACTTTC

d_gene: TRBD2
v_gene: TRBV19
j_gene: TRBJ2-3
len: 16
abundance: -
CDR3aa: CASSPRTSGREDTQYF
CDR3nt: TGTGCCAGTAGTCCCCGGACTAGCGGGAGAGAAGATACGCAGTATTTT

d_gene: TRBD2
v_gene: TRBV3-1/TRBV3-2
j_gene: TRBJ2-3
len: 16
abundance: once
CDR3aa: CASSLRTSGGSDTQYF
CDR3nt: TGTGCCAGCAGCCTACGGACTAGCGGAGGATCAGATACGCAGTATTTT

d_gene: TRBD1
v_gene: TRBV3-1/TRBV3-2
j_gene: TRBJ2-7
len: 17
abundance: once
CDR3aa: CASSQDGGTVVSYEQYF
CDR3nt: TGTGCCAGCAGCCAAGATGGTGGGACAGTGGTCTCCTACGAGCAGTACTTC

d_gene: -
v_gene: TRBV14
j_gene: TRBJ1-4
len: 14
abundance: few
CDR3aa: CASSQGGSGEKLFF
CDR3nt: TGTGCCAGCAGCCAAGGGGGAAGCGGGGAAAAACTGTTTTTT

d_gene: TRBD1
v_gene: TRBV27
j_gene: TRBJ1-6
len: 15
abundance: -
CDR3aa: CASSLSTGSGSPLHF
CDR3nt: TGTGCCAGCAGTTTATCGACAGGGTCAGGTTCACCCCTCCACTTT

d_gene: -
v_gene: TRBV5-1
j_gene: TRBJ1-4
len: 14
abundance: -
CDR3aa: CASSADATNEKLFF
CDR3nt: TGCGCCAGCAGCGCAGATGCAACTAATGAAAAACTGTTTTTT

d_gene: -
v_gene: TRBV2
j_gene: TRBJ2-2
len: 15
abundance: -
CDR3aa: CATKEQSTNTGELFF
CDR3nt: TGTGCCACCAAGGAACAGAGCACGAACACCGGGGAGCTGTTTTTT

d_gene: -
v_gene: TRBV20-1
j_gene: TRBJ1-1
len: 11
abundance: -
CDR3aa: CSANMNTEAFF
CDR3nt: TGCAGTGCTAACATGAACACTGAAGCTTTCTTT

d_gene: -
v_gene: TRBV19
j_gene: TRBJ1-4
len: 14
abundance: -
CDR3aa: CASIDRGRGEKLFF
CDR3nt: TGTGCCAGTATTGATCGCGGCAGGGGTGAAAAACTGTTTTTT

d_gene: -
v_gene: TRBV19
j_gene: TRBJ1-2
len: 13
abundance: -
CDR3aa: CASSILFGYGYTF
CDR3nt: TGTGCCAGTAGTATACTCTTCGGCTATGGCTACACCTTC

d_gene: TRBD1
v_gene: TRBV5-1
j_gene: TRBJ2-7
len: 17
abundance: -
CDR3aa: CASSLESPTGGLYEQYF
CDR3nt: TGCGCCAGCAGCTTGGAGTCGCCGACAGGGGGCCTCTACGAGCAGTACTTC

d_gene: -
v_gene: TRBV18
j_gene: TRBJ2-6
len: 17
abundance: -
CDR3aa: CASSPKQQGSGANVLTF
CDR3nt: TGTGCCAGCTCACCAAAACAACAGGGTTCGGGGGCCAACGTCCTGACTTTC

d_gene: TRBD1
v_gene: TRBV5-1
j_gene: TRBJ2-7
len: 16
abundance: few
CDR3aa: CASRRDSSHTPYEQYF
CDR3nt: TGCGCCAGCAGGAGGGACAGTTCCCACACGCCCTACGAGCAGTACTTC

d_gene: -
v_gene: TRBV5-1
j_gene: TRBJ2-2
len: 12
abundance: -
CDR3aa: CASSTNTGELFF
CDR3nt: TGCGCCAGCAGCACAAACACCGGGGAGCTGTTTTTT

d_gene: -
v_gene: TRBV3-1/TRBV3-2
j_gene: TRBJ1-2
len: 14
abundance: -
CDR3aa: CASSPLGGEGGYTF
CDR3nt: TGTGCCAGCAGTCCTCTGGGGGGAGAGGGTGGCTACACCTTC

d_gene: -
v_gene: TRBV6-2/TRBV6-3
j_gene: TRBJ2-1
len: 12
abundance: -
CDR3aa: CASSSDYNEQFF
CDR3nt: TGTGCCAGCAGTTCGGACTACAACGAGCAGTTCTTC

d_gene: -
v_gene: TRBV7-8
j_gene: TRBJ2-3
len: 15
abundance: -
CDR3aa: CASSNPGIGADTQYF
CDR3nt: TGTGCCAGCAGCAACCCGGGGATTGGAGCAGATACGCAGTATTTT

d_gene: -
v_gene: TRBV27
j_gene: TRBJ2-7
len: 13
abundance: -
CDR3aa: CATSSGGSYEQYF
CDR3nt: TGTGCCACCTCGTCAGGAGGCTCCTACGAGCAGTACTTC

d_gene: TRBD2
v_gene: TRBV15
j_gene: TRBJ2-1
len: 16
abundance: -
CDR3aa: CATSRMPSGSYNEQFF
CDR3nt: TGTGCCACCAGCAGGATGCCTAGCGGGTCCTACAATGAGCAGTTCTTC